Reported below is one T cell receptor (beta chain). This record comes from a study of T cell changes during pregnancy in multiple sclerosis. Germline V gene lookup returns CDR1 MNHEY and CDR2 SMNVEV (reference sequence). This CDR3 has 16 amino acids. Trimming at V came to 6 bases and at J to 3 bases, leaving 11 bases not matched to a gene. This table comes from immunoSEQ multiplex PCR, and its TCRdb copy is limited to in-frame clones, with some not included. The sample includes tens of thousands of clones, 85% to 90% of them seen just once. The J gene is TRBJ2-3, the V gene TRBV27; the match to TRBD2 covers 8 bases. The receptor comes from a female donor in good health, enrolled as a control in a pregnancy study. This material consisted of peripheral blood, taken after pregnancy. The CDR3 loop reads CASRGGALAVTDTQYF. The CDR3 DNA reads TGTGCCAGCAGGGGGGGCGCACTAGCGGTGACAGATACGCAGTATTTT.